This T cell receptor beta chain was obtained from a study of T cell responses to AZD1222 COVID-19 vaccine. Whole-study findings and limits: No repertoire was sampled before or during the peak T cell response, only after it. Among the donors, most were white British and more were female, and clonal diversity was possibly underestimated.

Sequencing was performed with immunoSEQ multiplex PCR; in TCRdb, only in-frame clones are kept and a portion is missing. The table includes 40,000 to 55,000 clones, roughly 88% detected once. V shed 0 bases and J shed 0 bases, with 11 bases lying between them. Per germline, CDR1 SNHLY and CDR2 FYNNEI. CDR3 size: 16 residues. This clone turned up a few times. Its antigen is not identified. The source is an adult who received the AZD1222 COVID-19 vaccine. The sample here was peripheral blood, taken 28 days after the second AZD1222 dose. The chain carries TRBV2 and TRBJ1-2; D unclear. This chain's CDR3 is CASSEARVGTNYGYTF. In DNA form, the CDR3 reads TGTGCCAGCAGTGAAGCGCGCGTCGGTACTAACTATGGCTACACCTTC.